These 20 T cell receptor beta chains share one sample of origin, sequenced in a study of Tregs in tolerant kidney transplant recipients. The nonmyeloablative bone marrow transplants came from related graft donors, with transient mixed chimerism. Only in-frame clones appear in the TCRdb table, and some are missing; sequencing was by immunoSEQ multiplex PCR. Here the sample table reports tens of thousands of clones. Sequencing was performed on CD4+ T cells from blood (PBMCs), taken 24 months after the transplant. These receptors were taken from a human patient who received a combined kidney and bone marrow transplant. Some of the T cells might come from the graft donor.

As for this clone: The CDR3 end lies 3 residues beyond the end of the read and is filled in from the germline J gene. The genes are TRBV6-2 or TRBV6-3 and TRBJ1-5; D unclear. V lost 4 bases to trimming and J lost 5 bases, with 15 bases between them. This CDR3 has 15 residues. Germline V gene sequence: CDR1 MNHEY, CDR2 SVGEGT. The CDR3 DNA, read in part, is TGTGCCAGCAGTTCTCCCCGAACGGGTGATCAGCCC. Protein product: CASSSPRTGDQP. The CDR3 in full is CASSSPRTGDQPQHF.

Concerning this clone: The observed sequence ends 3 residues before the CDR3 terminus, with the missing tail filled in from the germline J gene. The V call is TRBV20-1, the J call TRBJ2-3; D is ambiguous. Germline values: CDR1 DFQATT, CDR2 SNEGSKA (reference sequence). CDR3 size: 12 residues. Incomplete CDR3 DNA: TGCAGCCACAACCCTCGCACAGATACG. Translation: CSHNPRTDT. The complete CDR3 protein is CSHNPRTDTQYF.

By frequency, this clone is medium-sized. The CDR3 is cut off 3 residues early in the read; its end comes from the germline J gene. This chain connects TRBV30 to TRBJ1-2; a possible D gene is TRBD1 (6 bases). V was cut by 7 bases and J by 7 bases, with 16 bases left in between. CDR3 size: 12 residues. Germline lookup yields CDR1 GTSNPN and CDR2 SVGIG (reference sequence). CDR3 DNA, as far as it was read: TGTGCCTACTTCACAGGGCCAGGTGGC. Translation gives CAYFTGPGG. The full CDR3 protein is CAYFTGPGGYTF.

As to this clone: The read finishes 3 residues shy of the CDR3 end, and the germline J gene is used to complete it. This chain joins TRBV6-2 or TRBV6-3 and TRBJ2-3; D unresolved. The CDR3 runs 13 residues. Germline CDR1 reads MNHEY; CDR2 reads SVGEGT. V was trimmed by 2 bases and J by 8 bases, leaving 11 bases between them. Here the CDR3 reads CASSYKNPGTQYF. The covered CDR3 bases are TGTGCCAGCAGTTACAAGAATCCCGGTACG.

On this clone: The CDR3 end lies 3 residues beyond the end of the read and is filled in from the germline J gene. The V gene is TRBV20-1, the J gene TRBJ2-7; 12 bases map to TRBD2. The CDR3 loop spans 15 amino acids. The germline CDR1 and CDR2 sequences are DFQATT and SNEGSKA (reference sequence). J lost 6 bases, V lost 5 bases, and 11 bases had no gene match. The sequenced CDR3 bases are TGCAGTGCTCCCGTCGGGGCTAGCGGGAGGGGCGAG. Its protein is CSAPVGASGRGE. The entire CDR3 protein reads CSAPVGASGRGEQYF.

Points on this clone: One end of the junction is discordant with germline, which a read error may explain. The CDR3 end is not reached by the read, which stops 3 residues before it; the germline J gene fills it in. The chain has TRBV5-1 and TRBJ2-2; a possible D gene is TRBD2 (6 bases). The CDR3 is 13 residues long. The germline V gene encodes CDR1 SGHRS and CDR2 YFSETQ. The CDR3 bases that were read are TGCGCCAGCACAGGCGGGAACCCCGGGGAG. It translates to CASTGGNPGE. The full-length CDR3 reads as CASTGGNPGELFF.

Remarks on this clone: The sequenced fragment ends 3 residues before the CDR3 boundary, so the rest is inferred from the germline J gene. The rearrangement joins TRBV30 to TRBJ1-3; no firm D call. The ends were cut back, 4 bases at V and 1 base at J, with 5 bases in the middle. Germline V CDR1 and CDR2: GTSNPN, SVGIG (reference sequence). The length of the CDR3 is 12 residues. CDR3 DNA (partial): TGTGCCTGGACACAATCTGGAAACACC. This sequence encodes CAWTQSGNT. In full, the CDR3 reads CAWTQSGNTIYF.

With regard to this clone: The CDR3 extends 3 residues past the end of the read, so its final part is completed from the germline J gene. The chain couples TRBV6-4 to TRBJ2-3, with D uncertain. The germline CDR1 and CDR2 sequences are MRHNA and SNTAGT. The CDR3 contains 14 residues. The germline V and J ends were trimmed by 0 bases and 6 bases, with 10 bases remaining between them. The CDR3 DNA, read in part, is TGTGCCAGCAGTGACTCAGATAGCCGGGATACG. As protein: CASSDSDSRDT. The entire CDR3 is CASSDSDSRDTQYF.

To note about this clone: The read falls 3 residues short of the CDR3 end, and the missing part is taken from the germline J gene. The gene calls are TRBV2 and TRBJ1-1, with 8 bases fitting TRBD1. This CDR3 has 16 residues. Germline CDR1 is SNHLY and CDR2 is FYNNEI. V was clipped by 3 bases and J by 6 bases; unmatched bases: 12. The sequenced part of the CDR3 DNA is TGTGCCAGCAGTGATTATCCGGGACAGGTGCTCTCTGAA. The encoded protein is CASSDYPGQVLSE. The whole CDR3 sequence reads CASSDYPGQVLSEAFF.

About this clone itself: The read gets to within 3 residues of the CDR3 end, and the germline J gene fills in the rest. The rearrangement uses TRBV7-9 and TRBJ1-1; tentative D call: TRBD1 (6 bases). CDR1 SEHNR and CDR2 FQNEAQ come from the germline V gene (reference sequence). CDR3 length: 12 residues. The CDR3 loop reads CASSLYRDGAFF. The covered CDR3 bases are TGTGCCAGCAGCTTGTACAGGGATGGA.

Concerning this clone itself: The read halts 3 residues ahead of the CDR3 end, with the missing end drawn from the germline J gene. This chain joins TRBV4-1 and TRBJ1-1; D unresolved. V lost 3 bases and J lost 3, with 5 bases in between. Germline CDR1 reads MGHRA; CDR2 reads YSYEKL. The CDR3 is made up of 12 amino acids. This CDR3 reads CASSHRDTEAFF. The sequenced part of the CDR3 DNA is TGCGCCAGCAGCCACCGGGACACTGAA.

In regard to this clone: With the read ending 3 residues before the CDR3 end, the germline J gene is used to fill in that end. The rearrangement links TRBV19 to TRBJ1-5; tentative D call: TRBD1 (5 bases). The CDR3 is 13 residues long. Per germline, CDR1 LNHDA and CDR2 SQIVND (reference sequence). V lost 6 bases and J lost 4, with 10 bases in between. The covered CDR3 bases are TGTGCCAGTAGCCAGGGTACGAATCAGCCC. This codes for CASSQGTNQP. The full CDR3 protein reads CASSQGTNQPQHF.

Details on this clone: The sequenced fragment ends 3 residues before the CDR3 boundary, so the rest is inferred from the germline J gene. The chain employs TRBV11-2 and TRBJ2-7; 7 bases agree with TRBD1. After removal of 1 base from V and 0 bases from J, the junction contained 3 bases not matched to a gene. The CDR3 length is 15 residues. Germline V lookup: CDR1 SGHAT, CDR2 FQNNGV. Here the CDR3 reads CASSLVWDSSYEQYF. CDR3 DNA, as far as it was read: TGTGCCAGCAGCTTAGTATGGGACAGCTCCTACGAG.

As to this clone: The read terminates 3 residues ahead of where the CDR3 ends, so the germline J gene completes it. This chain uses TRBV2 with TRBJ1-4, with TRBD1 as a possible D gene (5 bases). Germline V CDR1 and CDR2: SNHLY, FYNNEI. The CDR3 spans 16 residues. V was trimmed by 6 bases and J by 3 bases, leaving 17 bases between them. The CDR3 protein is CASRRNTGGANEKLFF. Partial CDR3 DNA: TGTGCCAGCAGACGAAACACCGGAGGGGCTAATGAAAAA.

The CDR3 loop reads CASSRVWRGAYEQYF. CDR3 DNA (partial): TGTGCCAGCTCACGGGTCTGGCGGGGGGCCTACGAG. This chain connects TRBV18 to TRBJ2-7; 8 bases agree with TRBD2. The read gets to within 3 residues of the CDR3 end, and the germline J gene fills in the rest. The length of the CDR3 is 15 residues. The junction had 7 bases not matched to a gene; V was cut back by 4 bases and J by 2 bases. The germline CDR1 and CDR2 sequences are KGHSH and LQKENI.

The CDR3 is CASSKMDRASNSPLHF. The CDR3 bases that were read are TGTGCCAGCAGCAAGATGGACAGGGCGAGCAATTCACCC. This rearrangement joins TRBV7-6 to TRBJ1-6; 8 bases map to TRBD1. Read sequence stops 3 residues before the CDR3 end, and the germline J gene provides the missing end. Germline values: CDR1 SGHVS, CDR2 FNYEAQ. Trimming cost V 5 bases and J 7 bases; bases outside gene matches: 10. This CDR3 has 16 residues. Filled out from reference TRBV7-6 and TRBJ1-6, the complete variable domain reads GAGVSQSPRYKVTKRGQDVALRCDPISGHVSLYWYRQALGQGPEFLTYFNYEAQQDKSGLPNDRFSAERPEGSISTLTIQRTEQRDSAMYRCASSKMDRASNSPLHFGNGTRLTVT.

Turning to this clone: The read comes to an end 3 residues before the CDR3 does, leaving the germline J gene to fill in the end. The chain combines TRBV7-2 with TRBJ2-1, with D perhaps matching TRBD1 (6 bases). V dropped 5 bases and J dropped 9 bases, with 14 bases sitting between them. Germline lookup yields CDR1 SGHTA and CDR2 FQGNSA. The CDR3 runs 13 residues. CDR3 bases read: TGTGCCAGCAGCCGAACCACAGGGTTTGAG. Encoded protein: CASSRTTGFE. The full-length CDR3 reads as CASSRTTGFEQFF.

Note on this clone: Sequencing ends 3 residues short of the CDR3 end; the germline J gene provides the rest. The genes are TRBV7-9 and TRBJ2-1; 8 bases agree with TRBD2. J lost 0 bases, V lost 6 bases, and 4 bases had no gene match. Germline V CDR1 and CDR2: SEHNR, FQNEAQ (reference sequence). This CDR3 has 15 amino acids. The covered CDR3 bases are TGTGCCAGCAGTTGGAGCGGGGGCTCCTACAATGAG. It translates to CASSWSGGSYNE. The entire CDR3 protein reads CASSWSGGSYNEQFF.

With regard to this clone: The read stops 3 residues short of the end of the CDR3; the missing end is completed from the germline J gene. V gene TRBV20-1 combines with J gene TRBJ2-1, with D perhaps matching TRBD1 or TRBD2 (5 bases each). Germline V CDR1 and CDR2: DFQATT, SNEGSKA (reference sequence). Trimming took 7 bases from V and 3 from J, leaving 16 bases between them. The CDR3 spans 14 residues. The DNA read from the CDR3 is TGCAGTGGTAGGGAGTTAGGGGTCTACAATGAG. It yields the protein CSGRELGVYNE. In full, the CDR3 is CSGRELGVYNEQFF.

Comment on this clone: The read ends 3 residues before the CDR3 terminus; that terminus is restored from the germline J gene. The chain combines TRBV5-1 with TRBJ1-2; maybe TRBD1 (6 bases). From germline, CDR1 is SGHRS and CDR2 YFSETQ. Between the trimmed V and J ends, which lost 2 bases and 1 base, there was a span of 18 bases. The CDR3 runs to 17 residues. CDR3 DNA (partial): TGCGCCAGCAGCTTATTAAGCTGGACAGAGCGTAACTATGGC. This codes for CASSLLSWTERNYG. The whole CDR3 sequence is CASSLLSWTERNYGYTF.